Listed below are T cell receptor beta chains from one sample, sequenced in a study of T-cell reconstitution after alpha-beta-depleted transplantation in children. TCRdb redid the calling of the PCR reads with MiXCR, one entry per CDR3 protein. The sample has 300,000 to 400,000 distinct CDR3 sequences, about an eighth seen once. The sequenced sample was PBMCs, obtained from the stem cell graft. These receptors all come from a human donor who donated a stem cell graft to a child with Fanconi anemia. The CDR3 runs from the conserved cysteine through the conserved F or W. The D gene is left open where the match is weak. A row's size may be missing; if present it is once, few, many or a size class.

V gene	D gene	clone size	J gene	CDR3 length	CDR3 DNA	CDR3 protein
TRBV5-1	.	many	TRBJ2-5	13	TGCGCCAGCAGCATGCAGTCTCAAGAGACCCAGTACTTC	CASSMQSQETQYF
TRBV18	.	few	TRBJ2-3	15	TGTGCCAGCTCCCTCGGTGATGGTCGCCCAGATACGCAGTATTTT	CASSLGDGRPDTQYF
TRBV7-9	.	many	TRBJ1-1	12	TGTGCCAGCAGTGTAGGAATCACTGAAGCTTTCTTT	CASSVGITEAFF
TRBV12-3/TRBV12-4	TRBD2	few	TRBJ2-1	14	TGTGCCAGCGGCTGGACTAGCGGGGGGGATGAGCAGTTCTTC	CASGWTSGGDEQFF
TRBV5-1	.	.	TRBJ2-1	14	TGCGCCAGCAGCCCCTCCCTTGGGGGTAGGGAGCAGTTCTTC	CASSPSLGGREQFF
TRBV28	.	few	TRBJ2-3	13	TGTGCCAGCGCATGGGGGGGCGCAGATACGCAGTATTTT	CASAWGGADTQYF
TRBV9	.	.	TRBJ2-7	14	TGTGCCAGCAGCGTAGCTGAGCCCTTCGACGAGCAGTACTTC	CASSVAEPFDEQYF
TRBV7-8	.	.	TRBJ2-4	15	TGTGCCAGCAGCCCTAGGAGGGGTTCCCTAAACATTCAGTACTTC	CASSPRRGSLNIQYF
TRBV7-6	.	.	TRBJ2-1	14	TGTGCCAGCAGCTTAAATCCTGGATACAATGAGCAGTTCTTC	CASSLNPGYNEQFF
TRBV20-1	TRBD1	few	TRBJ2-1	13	TGCAGTGCTAGCGGACAGGGGTGGGGTGAGCAGTTCTTC	CSASGQGWGEQFF
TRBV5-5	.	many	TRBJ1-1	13	TGTGCCAGCAGTATGGAGGTATACACTGAAGCTTTCTTT	CASSMEVYTEAFF
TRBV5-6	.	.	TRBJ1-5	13	TGTGCCAGCAGCTCACAGGGTTCTCAGCCCCAGCATTTT	CASSSQGSQPQHF
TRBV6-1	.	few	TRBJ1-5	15	TGTGCCAGCAGCACACGGGGGTTGGGCAATCAGCCCCAGCATTTT	CASSTRGLGNQPQHF
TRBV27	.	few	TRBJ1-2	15	TGTGCCAGCAGACCAGGGGCGCCCCCCCTCTATGGCTACACCTTC	CASRPGAPPLYGYTF
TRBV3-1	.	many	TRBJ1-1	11	TGTGCCAGCAGCAGTGACACTGAAGCTTTCTTT	CASSSDTEAFF
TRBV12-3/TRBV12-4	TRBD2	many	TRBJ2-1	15	TGTGCCAGCAGCCTCGGGGGGTCAGTCTACAATGAGCAGTTCTTC	CASSLGGSVYNEQFF
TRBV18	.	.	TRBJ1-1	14	TGTGCCAGCTCACCACCCTCAGGACCCTTTGAAGCTTTCTTT	CASSPPSGPFEAFF
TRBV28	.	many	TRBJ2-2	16	TGTGCCAGCAGTTCCCGACACAGGGAGGGCACCGGGGAGCTGTTTTTT	CASSSRHREGTGELFF
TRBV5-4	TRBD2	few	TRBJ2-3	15	TGTGCCAGCAGCCCTAGCGGGGGGGCTCGGGATACGCAGTATTTT	CASSPSGGARDTQYF
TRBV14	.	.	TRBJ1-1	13	TGTGCCAGCAGCTACGGAGCGAACACTGAAGCTTTCTTT	CASSYGANTEAFF
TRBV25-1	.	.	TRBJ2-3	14	TGTGCCAGCAGTGAGAGGACCCGGGGAGATACGCAGTATTTT	CASSERTRGDTQYF
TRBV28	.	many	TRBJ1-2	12	TGTGCCAGCAGCTTTGGAGGGTATGGCTACACCTTC	CASSFGGYGYTF
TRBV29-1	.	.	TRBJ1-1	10	TGCAGCGGCCGGGACACTGAAGCTTTCTTT	CSGRDTEAFF
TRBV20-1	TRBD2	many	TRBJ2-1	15	TGCAGTGCTACGCTACTAGCGGGGGGATACAATGAGCAGTTCTTC	CSATLLAGGYNEQFF
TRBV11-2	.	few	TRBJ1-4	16	TGTGCCAGCAGCTTAGACGGAGACAGATTTAATGAAAAACTGTTTTTT	CASSLDGDRFNEKLFF
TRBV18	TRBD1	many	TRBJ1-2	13	TGTGCCAGCAGCCCAGGGACAGACTATGGCTACACCTTC	CASSPGTDYGYTF
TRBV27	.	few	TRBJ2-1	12	TGTGCCAGCCTTCGGCTTTATGATGAGCAGTTCTTC	CASLRLYDEQFF
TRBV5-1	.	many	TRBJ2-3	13	TGCGCCAGCAGCTTGGCCTCTGGAGATACGCAGTATTTT	CASSLASGDTQYF
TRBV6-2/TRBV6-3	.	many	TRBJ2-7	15	TGTGCCAGCAGTTACCCCCCAGGGAACCCCTACGAGCAGTACTTC	CASSYPPGNPYEQYF
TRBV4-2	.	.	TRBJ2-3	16	TGTGCCAGCAGCCCATTCGACCCCGAGGCCACAGATACGCAGTATTTT	CASSPFDPEATDTQYF
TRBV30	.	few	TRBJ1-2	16	TGTGCCTGGAGCCGGACAGCGATATCAAACCGATATGGCTACACCTTC	CAWSRTAISNRYGYTF
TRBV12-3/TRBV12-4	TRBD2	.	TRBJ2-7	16	TGTGCCAGCAGCCCCTCTAGCGGGGGTACCTCCTACGAGCAGTACTTC	CASSPSSGGTSYEQYF
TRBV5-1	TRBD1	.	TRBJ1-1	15	TGCGCCAGCAGCACGATGACAGGGCGCGGCACTGAAGCTTTCTTT	CASSTMTGRGTEAFF
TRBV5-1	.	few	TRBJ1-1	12	TGCGCCAGCAGAGCCGGAGGGCCTGAAGCTTTCTTT	CASRAGGPEAFF
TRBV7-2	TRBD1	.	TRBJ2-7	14	TGTGCCAGCAGCCCCAGGGACAGAGGTTACGAGCAGTACTTC	CASSPRDRGYEQYF
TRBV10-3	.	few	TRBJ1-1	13	TGTGCCATTGAGGGCAACCGGAACACTGAAGCTTTCTTT	CAIEGNRNTEAFF
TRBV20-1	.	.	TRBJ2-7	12	TGCAGTGCTAGAGAGGCGGGGAGCGAGCAGTACTTC	CSAREAGSEQYF
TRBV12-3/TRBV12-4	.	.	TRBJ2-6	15	TGTGCCAGCAGTTTACAGGGAACCGGGGCCAACGTCCTGACTTTC	CASSLQGTGANVLTF
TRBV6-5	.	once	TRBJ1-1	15	TGTGCCAGCAGTTACTCCGGACGCCAAAACACTGAAGCTTTCTTT	CASSYSGRQNTEAFF
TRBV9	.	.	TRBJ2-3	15	TGTGCCAGCAGCGTAGGAAGTAGGAGCACAGATACGCAGTATTTT	CASSVGSRSTDTQYF
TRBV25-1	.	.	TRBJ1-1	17	TGTGCCAGCAGCCACGACGAGGGAGGGCGGACGCGGACTGAAGCTTTCTTT	CASSHDEGGRTRTEAFF
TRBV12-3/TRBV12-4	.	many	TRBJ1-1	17	TGTGCCAGCAGTCCTCAGCCCCCGCAGGGGCTGAACACTGAAGCTTTCTTT	CASSPQPPQGLNTEAFF
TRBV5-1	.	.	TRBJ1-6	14	TGCGCCAGCAGCTTGCCCGGATATGGTTCACCCCTCCACTTT	CASSLPGYGSPLHF
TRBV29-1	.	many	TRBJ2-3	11	TGCAGCGTCGTGGGAAGAGATACGCAGTATTTT	CSVVGRDTQYF
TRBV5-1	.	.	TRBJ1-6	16	TGCGCCAGCAGCCCGGACGGAGCACGAAGGGGTTCACCCCTCCACTTT	CASSPDGARRGSPLHF